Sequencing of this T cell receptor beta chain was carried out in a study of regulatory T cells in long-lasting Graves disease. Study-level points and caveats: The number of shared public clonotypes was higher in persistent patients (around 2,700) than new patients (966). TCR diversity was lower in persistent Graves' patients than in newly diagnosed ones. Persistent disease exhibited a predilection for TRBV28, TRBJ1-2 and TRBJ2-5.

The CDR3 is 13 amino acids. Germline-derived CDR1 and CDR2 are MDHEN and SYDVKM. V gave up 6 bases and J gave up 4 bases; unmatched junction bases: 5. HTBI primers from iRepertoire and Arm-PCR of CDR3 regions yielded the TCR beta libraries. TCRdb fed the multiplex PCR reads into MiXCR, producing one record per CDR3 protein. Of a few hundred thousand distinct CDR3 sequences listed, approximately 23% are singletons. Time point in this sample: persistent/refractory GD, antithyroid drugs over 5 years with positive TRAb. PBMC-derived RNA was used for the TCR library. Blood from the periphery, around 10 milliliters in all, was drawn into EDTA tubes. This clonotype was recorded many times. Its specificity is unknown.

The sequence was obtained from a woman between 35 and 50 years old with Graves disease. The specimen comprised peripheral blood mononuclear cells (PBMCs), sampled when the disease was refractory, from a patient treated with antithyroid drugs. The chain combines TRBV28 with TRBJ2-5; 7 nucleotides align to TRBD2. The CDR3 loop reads CASRTGGRETQYF. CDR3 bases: TGTGCCAGCAGGACGGGGGGTCGAGAGACCCAGTACTTC.